This T cell receptor (beta chain) emerged from a study of CD4 T cells in relation to SARS-CoV-2 and coronaviruses. At the level of the study: The HLA restriction of the shared crossreactive spike epitopes was mapped. Study-level points and caveats: In roughly 65% of donors, memory CD4+ clonotypes crossrecognized SARS-CoV-2 and at least one common cold coronavirus spike.

On this clone: Its antigen is currently unknown.

The unexposed donors gave CD4+ T cells in about 2010-2018, prior to COVID-19. After ten to eleven days of culture, CD4+ T cells were isolated. Cells permitting, SARS-CoV-2 S/N and four cold-coronavirus spikes were tested on unexposed-donor CD4+ T cells. On days 3 and 7, cultures got half fresh IL-2 medium. Assay used: immunoSEQ multiplex PCR; TCRdb lists only in-frame clones, some missing. The sample consists of about 22,000 clones, less than 85% of them appearing once. Between the trimmed V and J ends, which lost 3 bases and 2 bases, there was a span of 12 bases. Germline CDR1 reads LNHDA; CDR2 reads SQIVND (reference sequence). The CDR3 loop spans 15 amino acids.

The sequencing input was CD4+ T cells from PBMCs, cultured in vitro. This chain links TRBV19 with TRBJ2-3; maybe TRBD2 (6 bases). The clonotype was recovered from a human donor in good health. The CDR3 spells CASSIGRGFTDTQYF. The CDR3 nucleotides read TGTGCCAGTAGTATTGGGCGGGGATTCACAGATACGCAGTATTTT.